The rows below give T cell receptor beta chains drawn from one sample of a study of blood T cell repertoires in COVID-19. Libraries were prepared by immunoSEQ multiplex PCR; TCRdb keeps only in-frame clonotypes and omits some of them. The sample consists of hundreds of thousands of clones, approximately 86% of them appearing once. Material for sequencing was peripheral blood. These receptors came from a woman aged 60 to 75 who had recovered from COVID-19. CDR3s include the opening cysteine and the closing phenylalanine or tryptophan.

V	CDR3
TRBV9	CASSVDGGTNTGELFF
TRBV11-3	CASSQRSGGYSTDTQYF
TRBV7-8	CASSLPGNYNEQFF
TRBV3-1/TRBV3-2	CASSQRGGVNEKLFF
TRBV5-6	CASTRGPNNEQFF
TRBV29-1	CSVEGTAGTGNQDTQYF
TRBV7-8	CASGHVSENQPQHF
TRBV19	CASSSWRNQPQHF
TRBV5-1	CASSLRLDSSEQYF
TRBV3-1/TRBV3-2	CASSQGTTGLGEGYTF
TRBV2	CASSVLDTNNSPLHF
TRBV18	CASSPRTDPNTGELFF
TRBV20-1	CSASTPTGNTEAFF
TRBV28	CASSRPFGYTIYF
TRBV28	CASSLSAGGNQPQHF
TRBV27	CASSFTSGGSSMTGELFF
TRBV5-5	CASSLKGQGDEQYF
TRBV5-8	CASSWLRGQGDVGGYTF
TRBV5-1	CASSAGQGTSGTQYF
TRBV2	CASRRRGSGTDTQYF
TRBV28	CASSAPTGKAGNEQFF
TRBV29-1	CSALTGVGSPLHF
TRBV6-5	CASSYSRGYEQYF
TRBV13	CASSLAQVKYF
TRBV6-5	CASSYRAREGRTQYF
TRBV28	CASSSNSGGLYEQYF
TRBV6-1	CASIEAGAGRGDTQYF
TRBV6-1	CASSEGAAANYGYTF
TRBV20-1	CSASSLTSSYEQYF
TRBV6-5	CASRRHQSSYEQYF
TRBV5-6	CASSLAHREGRSEQYF
TRBV4-3	CASSQDGTSAYNEQFF
TRBV5-1	CASTTPGAGAFEQFF
TRBV2	CASGFGPSGGAIKQYF
TRBV4-2	CASSQPWSTGGEKLFF
TRBV15	CATSRGGLAGTYEQYF
TRBV7-8	CASSRTGGMWTEAFF
TRBV5-1	CASSLETSGVNTGELFF
TRBV7-9	CASSSISRDRVYF
TRBV6-4	CASRGADNSPLHF
TRBV15	CATSRDSRAQGINEQFF
TRBV19	CASSIVDRLSNQPQHF
TRBV28	CASSFRSGRETQYF
TRBV2	CASTEGTGRYEQYF
TRBV4-3	CASSQAPRGGPPDEQFF
TRBV3-1/TRBV3-2	CASSQGATYEQYF
TRBV11-2	CASTLAGGPNEQFF
TRBV4-1	CASSQGTGRPYNEQFF
TRBV7-9	CASSRGTGEDKRGYTF